This record concerns one T cell receptor beta chain sequence. Trimming removed 4 bases from V and 8 bases from J, with 24 bases in between. This CDR3 region has 17 residues. Per germline, CDR1 MGHRA and CDR2 YSYEKL. These data are taken from a study of blood T cell repertoires in COVID-19. The method was immunoSEQ multiplex PCR; TCRdb's version includes in-frame clones alone and lacks a portion of them. The table includes roughly 80,000 clones, around 79% detected once. This chain links TRBV4-1 with TRBJ2-4, with D possibly matching TRBD2 (5 bases). The origin of this receptor is an older man with acute or convalescent COVID-19. Sequencing was carried out using peripheral blood. The CDR3 protein is CASSLREGPNQGDIQYF. The CDR3 DNA is TGCGCCAGCAGCCTACGGGAAGGACCAAATCAAGGAGACATTCAGTACTTC.